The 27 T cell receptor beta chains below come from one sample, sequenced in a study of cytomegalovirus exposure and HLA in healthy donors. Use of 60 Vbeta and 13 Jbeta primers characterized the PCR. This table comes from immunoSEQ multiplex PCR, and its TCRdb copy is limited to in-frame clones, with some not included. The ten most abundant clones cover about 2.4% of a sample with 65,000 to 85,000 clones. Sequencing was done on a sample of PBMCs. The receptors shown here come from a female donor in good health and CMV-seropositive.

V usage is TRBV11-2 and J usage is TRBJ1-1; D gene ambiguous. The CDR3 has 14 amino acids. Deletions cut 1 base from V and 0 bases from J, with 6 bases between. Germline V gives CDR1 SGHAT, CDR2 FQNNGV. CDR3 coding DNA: TGTGCCAGCAGCTTAGGGGAGCTGAACACTGAAGCTTTCTTT. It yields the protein CASSLGELNTEAFF.

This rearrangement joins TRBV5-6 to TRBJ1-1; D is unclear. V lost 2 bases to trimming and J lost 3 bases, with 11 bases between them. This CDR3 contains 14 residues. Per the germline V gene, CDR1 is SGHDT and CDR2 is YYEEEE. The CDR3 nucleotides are TGTGCCAGCAGCTTCTTGGGTCGGGACACTGAAGCTTTCTTT. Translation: CASSFLGRDTEAFF.

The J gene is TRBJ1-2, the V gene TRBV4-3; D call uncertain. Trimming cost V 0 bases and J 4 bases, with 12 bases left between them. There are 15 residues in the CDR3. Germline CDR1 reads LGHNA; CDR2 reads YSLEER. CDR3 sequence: CASSQDRGSLYGYTF. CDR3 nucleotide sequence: TGCGCCAGCAGCCAAGATCGTGGCAGTCTCTATGGCTACACCTTC.

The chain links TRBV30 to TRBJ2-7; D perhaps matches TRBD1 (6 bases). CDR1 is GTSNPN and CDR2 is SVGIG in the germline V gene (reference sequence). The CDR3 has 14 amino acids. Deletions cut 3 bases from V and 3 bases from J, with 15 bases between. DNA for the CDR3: TGTGCCTGGAGGGGGGCCGGAATGGACTACGAGCAGTACTTC. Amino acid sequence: CAWRGAGMDYEQYF.

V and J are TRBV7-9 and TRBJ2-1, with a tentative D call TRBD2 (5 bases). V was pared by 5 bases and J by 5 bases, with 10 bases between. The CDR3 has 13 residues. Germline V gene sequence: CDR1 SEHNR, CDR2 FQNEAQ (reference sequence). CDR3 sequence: CASSPAADNEQFF. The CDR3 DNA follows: TGTGCCAGCAGCCCAGCAGCGGACAATGAGCAGTTCTTC.

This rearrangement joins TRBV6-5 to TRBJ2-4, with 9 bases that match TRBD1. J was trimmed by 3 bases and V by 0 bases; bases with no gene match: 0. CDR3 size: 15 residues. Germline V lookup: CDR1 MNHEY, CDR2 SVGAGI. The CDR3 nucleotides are TGTGCCAGCAGTTACTCGACAGGGGGCAAAAACATTCAGTACTTC. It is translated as CASSYSTGGKNIQYF.

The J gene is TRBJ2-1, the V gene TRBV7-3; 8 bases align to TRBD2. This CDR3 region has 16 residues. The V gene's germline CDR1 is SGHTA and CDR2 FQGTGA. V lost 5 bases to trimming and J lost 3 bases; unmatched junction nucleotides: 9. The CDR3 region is CASSLATSGLYNEQFF. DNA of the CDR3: TGTGCCAGCAGCCTCGCTACTAGCGGCCTCTACAATGAGCAGTTCTTC.

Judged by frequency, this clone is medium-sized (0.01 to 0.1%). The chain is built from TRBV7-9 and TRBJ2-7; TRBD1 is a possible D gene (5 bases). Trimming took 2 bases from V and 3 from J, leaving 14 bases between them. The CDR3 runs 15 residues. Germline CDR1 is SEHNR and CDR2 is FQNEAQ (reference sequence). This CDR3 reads CASSLSLAGIYEQYF. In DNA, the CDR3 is TGTGCCAGCAGCTTAAGCTTGGCAGGGATCTACGAGCAGTACTTC.

CDR3 residues: CAIRDSQNTEAFF. The CDR3 DNA is TGTGCCATCAGGGACAGCCAGAACACTGAAGCTTTCTTT. The chain couples TRBV10-3 to TRBJ1-1, with a tentative D call TRBD1 (6 bases). Germline CDR1 is ENHRY and CDR2 is SYGVKD. Trimming stripped 6 bases from V and 1 base from J, with 9 bases between. This CDR3 is built from 13 residues.

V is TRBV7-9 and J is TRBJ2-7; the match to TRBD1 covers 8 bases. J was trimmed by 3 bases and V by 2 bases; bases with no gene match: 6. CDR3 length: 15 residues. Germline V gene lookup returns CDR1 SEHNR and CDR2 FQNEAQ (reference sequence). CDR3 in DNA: TGTGCCAGCAGCTTACTCCAGGGGGCAAACTACGAGCAGTACTTC. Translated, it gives CASSLLQGANYEQYF.

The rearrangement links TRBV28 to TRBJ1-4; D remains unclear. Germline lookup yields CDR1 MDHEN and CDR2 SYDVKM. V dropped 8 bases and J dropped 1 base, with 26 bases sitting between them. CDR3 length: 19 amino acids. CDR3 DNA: TGTGCCAGCGGAGGACTCGGAACCCATTGGCTTGGAACTAATGAAAAACTGTTTTTT. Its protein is CASGGLGTHWLGTNEKLFF.

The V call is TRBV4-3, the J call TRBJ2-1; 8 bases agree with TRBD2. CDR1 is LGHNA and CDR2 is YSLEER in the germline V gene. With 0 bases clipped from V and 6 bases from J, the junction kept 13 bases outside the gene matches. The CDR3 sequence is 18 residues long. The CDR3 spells CASSQEVDRGTRLNEQFF. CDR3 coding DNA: TGCGCCAGCAGCCAAGAGGTTGATCGGGGGACTAGACTCAATGAGCAGTTCTTC.

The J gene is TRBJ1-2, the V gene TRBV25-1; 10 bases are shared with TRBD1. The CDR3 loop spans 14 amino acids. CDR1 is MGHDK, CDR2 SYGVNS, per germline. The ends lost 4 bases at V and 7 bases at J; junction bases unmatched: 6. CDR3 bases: TGTGCCAGCAGTGGGACAGGGGGTCTCAGTGGCTACACCTTC. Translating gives CASSGTGGLSGYTF.

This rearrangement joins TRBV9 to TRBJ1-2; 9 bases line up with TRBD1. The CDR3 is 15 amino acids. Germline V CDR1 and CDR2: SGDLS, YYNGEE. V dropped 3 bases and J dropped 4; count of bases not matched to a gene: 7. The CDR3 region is CASSASGTGLYGYTF. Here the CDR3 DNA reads TGTGCCAGCAGCGCAAGTGGGACAGGGCTCTATGGCTACACCTTC.

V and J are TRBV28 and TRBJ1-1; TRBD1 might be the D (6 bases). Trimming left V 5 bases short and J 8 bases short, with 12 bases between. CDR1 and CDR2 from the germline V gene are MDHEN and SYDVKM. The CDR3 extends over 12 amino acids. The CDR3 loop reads CASSPLDREAFF. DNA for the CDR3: TGTGCCAGCAGTCCGCTAGACAGGGAAGCTTTCTTT.

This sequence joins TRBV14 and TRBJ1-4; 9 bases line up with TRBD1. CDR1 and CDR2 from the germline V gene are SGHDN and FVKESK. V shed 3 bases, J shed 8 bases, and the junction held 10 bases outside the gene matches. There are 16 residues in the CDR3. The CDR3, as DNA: TGTGCCAGCAGCCACCTCAACAGGGGGCGCCGAGAAAAACTGTTTTTT. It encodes CASSHLNRGRREKLFF.

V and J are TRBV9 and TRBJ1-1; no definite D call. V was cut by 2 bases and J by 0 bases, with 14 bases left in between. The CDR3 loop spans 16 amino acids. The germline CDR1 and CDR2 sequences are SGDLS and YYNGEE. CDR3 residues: CASSVPPNPVNTEAFF. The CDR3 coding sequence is TGTGCCAGCAGCGTCCCCCCTAACCCGGTGAACACTGAAGCTTTCTTT.

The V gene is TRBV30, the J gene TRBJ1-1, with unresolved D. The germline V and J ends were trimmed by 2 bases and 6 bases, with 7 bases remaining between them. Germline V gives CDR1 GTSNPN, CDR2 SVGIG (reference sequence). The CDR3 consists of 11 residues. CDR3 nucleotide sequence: TGTGCCTGGAGTTGGGCCTCTGAAGCTTTCTTT. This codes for CAWSWASEAFF.

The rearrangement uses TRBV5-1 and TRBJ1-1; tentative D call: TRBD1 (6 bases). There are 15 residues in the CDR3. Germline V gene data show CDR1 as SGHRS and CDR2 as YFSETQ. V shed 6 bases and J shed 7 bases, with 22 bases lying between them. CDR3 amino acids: CASNYGTGSQVEAFF. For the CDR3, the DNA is TGCGCCAGCAACTACGGTACAGGGTCCCAGGTTGAAGCTTTCTTT. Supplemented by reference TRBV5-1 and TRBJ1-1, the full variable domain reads KAGVTQTPRYLIKTRGQQVTLSCSPISGHRSVSWYQQTPGQGLQFLFEYFSETQRNKGNFPGRFSGRQFSNSRSEMNVSTLELGDSALYLCASNYGTGSQVEAFFGQGTRLTVV.

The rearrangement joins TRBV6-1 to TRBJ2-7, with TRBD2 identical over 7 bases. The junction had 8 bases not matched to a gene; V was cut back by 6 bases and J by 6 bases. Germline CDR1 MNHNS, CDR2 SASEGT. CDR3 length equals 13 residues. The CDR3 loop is CASSSKGEGEQYF. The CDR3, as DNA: TGTGCCAGCAGCTCAAAAGGGGAGGGCGAGCAGTACTTC.

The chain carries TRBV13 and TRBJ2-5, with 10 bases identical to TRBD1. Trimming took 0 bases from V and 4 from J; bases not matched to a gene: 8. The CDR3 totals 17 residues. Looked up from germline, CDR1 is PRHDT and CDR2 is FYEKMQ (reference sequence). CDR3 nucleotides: TGTGCCAGCAGCTTAGGCACGGGACAGGGGATGCGAGAGACCCAGTACTTC. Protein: CASSLGTGQGMRETQYF.

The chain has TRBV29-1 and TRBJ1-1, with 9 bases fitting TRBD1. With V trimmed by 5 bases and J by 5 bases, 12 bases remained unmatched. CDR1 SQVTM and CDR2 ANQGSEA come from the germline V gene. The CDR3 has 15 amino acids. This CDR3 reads CSVTYLQGALTEAFF. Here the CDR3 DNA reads TGCAGCGTTACTTACCTACAGGGGGCTTTAACTGAAGCTTTCTTT.

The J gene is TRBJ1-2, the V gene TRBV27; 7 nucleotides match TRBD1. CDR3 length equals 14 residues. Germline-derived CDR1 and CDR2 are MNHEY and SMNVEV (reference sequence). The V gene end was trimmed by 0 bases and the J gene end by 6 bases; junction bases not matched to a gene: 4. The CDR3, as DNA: TGTGCCAGCAGTTTATCGGCAGGGGGTCATGGCTACACCTTC. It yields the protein CASSLSAGGHGYTF.

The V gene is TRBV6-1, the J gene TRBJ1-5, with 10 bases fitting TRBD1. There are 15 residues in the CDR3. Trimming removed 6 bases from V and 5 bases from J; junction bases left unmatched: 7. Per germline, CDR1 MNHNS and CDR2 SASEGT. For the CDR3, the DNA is TGTGCCAGCAGCAGCGGACAGGGGGTATATCAGCCCCAGCATTTT. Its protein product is CASSSGQGVYQPQHF.

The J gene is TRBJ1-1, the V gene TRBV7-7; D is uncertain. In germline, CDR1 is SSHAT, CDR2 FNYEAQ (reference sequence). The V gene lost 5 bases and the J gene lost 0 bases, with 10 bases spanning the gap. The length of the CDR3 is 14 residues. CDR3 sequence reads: CASSPLGLNTEAFF. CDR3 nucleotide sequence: TGTGCCAGCAGCCCACTAGGGTTGAACACTGAAGCTTTCTTT.

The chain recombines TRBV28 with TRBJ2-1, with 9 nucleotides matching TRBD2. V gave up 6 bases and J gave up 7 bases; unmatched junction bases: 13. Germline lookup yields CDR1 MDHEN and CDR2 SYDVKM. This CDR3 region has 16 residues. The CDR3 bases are TGTGCCAGCAGGAACCCCCAGGGACTAGCTAGGAATGAGCAGTTCTTC. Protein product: CASRNPQGLARNEQFF.

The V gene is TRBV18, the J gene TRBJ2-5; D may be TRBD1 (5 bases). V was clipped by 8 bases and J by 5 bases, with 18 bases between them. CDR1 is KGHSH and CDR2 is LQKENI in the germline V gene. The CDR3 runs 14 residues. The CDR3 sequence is CASRSQGLIETQYF. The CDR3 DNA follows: TGTGCCAGCCGGAGTCAGGGTCTAATCGAGACCCAGTACTTC.